The 15 T cell receptor beta chains presented below share a single source sample, sequenced in a study of CD8+ T cells in alopecia areata. Separation of pooled cutaneous lymph node cells was by sorting with CD4, CD8alpha, NKG2D, NKG2ACE and other markers. RNA, once extracted, was reverse transcribed into cDNA for use as the sequencing template. Profiled with immunoSEQ multiplex PCR; TCRdb holds only in-frame clones, not every one. Singletons are absent from the sample, which has about 300,000 clones. Sequenced input: CD4+ T cells sorted from a lymph node. The receptors originated from a C3H/HeJ mouse with alopecia areata. For this mouse line, the MHC haplotype is H2-k.

Remarks on this clone: The germline and genes are mouse ones. The CDR3 extends 4 residues past the end of the read, so its final part is completed from the germline J gene. This chain links TRBV13-1 with TRBJ1-1, with 7 bases lining up with TRBD1. The germline V gene has CDR1 NSHNY and CDR2 SYGAGN. V dropped 3 bases and J dropped 4; count of bases not matched to a gene: 3. CDR3 length equals 13 residues. The part of the CDR3 DNA that was read is TGTGCCAGCAGTGTACCAGGGGGCACA. It specifies CASSVPGGT. The CDR3 reads in full as CASSVPGGTEVFF.

A note on this clone: Genes and germline are mouse. The DNA ends 4 residues before the CDR3 does, and the rest of the CDR3 is filled in from the germline J gene. The sample holds other DNA sequences that translate to the same CDR3. This chain uses TRBV13-1 with TRBJ2-5; 9 positions agree with TRBD2. The CDR3 runs 15 residues. Germline V CDR1 and CDR2: NSHNY, SYGAGN. The junction had 3 bases not matched to a gene; V was cut back by 2 bases and J by 2 bases. The part of the CDR3 DNA that was read is TGTGCCAGCAGTGACGCTGGGGGGGGCCAAGAC. It translates to CASSDAGGGQD. The whole CDR3 reads CASSDAGGGQDTQYF.

To note about this clone: Mouse names are used for the genes. The read ends 4 residues shy of where the CDR3 ends; the end is completed using the germline J gene. The chain employs TRBV14 and TRBJ2-5; D may be TRBD1 (5 bases). The CDR3 extends over 13 amino acids. Deletions cut 5 bases from V and 3 bases from J, with 10 bases between. The germline CDR1 and CDR2 sequences are SGHDT and FRDEAV. CDR3 sequence reads: CASSQDIQDTQYF. The part of the CDR3 DNA that was read is TGTGCCAGCAGCCAGGACATACAAGAC.

With respect to this clone: Any gene name here is a mouse gene name. The DNA ends 4 residues before the CDR3 does, and the rest of the CDR3 is filled in from the germline J gene. The V gene is TRBV13-2, the J gene TRBJ2-7; TRBD1 matches 7 bases. Germline loops: CDR1 NNHNN, CDR2 SYGAGS (reference sequence). This CDR3 comprises 13 residues. The V gene end was trimmed by 2 bases and the J gene end by 3 bases; junction bases not matched to a gene: 2. The covered CDR3 bases are TGTGCCAGCGGTGAGGGGACAGACTAT. Translating gives CASGEGTDY. The complete CDR3 reads CASGEGTDYEQYF.

In its sample, this clone was seen a few times. These gene names are mouse names. The read ends 4 residues early relative to the CDR3; the germline J gene fills the gap. V and J are TRBV13-3 and TRBJ2-5, with D perhaps TRBD1 (5 bases). V lost 3 bases to trimming and J lost 3 bases, with 11 bases between them. The CDR3 consists of 14 residues. Germline V gene lookup returns CDR1 NNHDY and CDR2 SYVADS. The sequenced CDR3 bases are TGTGCCAGCAGTGTGTCAGGGAAGCAAGAC. Amino acids: CASSVSGKQD. The whole CDR3 sequence is CASSVSGKQDTQYF.

This clone was recorded a few times. The genes are named according to mouse. Read coverage stops 4 residues before the CDR3 terminus; the germline J gene supplies the remainder. At the DNA level, this CDR3 is encoded by other sequences in the same sample as well. The chain uses TRBV13-3 and TRBJ1-2; tentative D call: TRBD1 (5 bases). CDR1 and CDR2 (germline): NNHDY, SYVADS. This CDR3 is built from 14 residues. The covered CDR3 bases are TGTGCCAGCAGTGAAGGCAGGGCGGGGTCC. Its translation: CASSEGRAGS. The complete CDR3 sequence is CASSEGRAGSDYTF.

This clone appeared many times. Gene names denote mouse genes. The read ends 4 residues shy of where the CDR3 ends; the end is completed using the germline J gene. This rearrangement joins TRBV13-1 to TRBJ1-2, with a possible D match to TRBD1 (5 bases). Trimming took 0 bases from V and 4 from J, leaving 13 bases between them. The germline V gene has CDR1 NSHNY and CDR2 SYGAGN. The CDR3 extends over 15 amino acids. The CDR3 spells CASSDASRAGSDYTF. The part of the CDR3 DNA that was read is TGTGCCAGCAGTGATGCATCCAGGGCGGGCTCC.

This clone was recorded a few times. The genes are named according to mouse. This CDR3 reads CASSQDLRGDEQYF. The sequenced part of the CDR3 DNA is TGTGCCAGCAGCCAAGATCTCCGGGGGGAT. This rearrangement joins TRBV2 to TRBJ2-7; D may be TRBD2 (6 bases). The read terminates 4 residues ahead of where the CDR3 ends, so the germline J gene completes it. Per the germline V gene, CDR1 is LGHNA and CDR2 is YSYQKL. The CDR3 extends over 14 amino acids.

This clone has just a few counts. Mouse names are used for the genes. The read terminates 4 residues ahead of where the CDR3 ends, so the germline J gene completes it. The chain uses TRBV13-1 and TRBJ2-4, with TRBD2 matching over 12 bases. This CDR3 is 14 amino acids long. CDR1 NSHNY and CDR2 SYGAGN come from the germline V gene. The CDR3 loop is CASRRDWGENTLYF. CDR3 DNA, as far as it was read: TGTGCCAGCAGGCGGGACTGGGGGGAAAAC.

Of note for this clone: All gene names here are mouse names. The read terminates 4 residues ahead of where the CDR3 ends, so the germline J gene completes it. The identical CDR3 is also encoded by other nucleotide sequences in the sample. The chain couples TRBV19 to TRBJ2-3; the match to TRBD2 covers 8 bases. This CDR3 is built from 16 residues. Germline CDR1 and CDR2: FNHDT and SITEND (reference sequence). With V trimmed by 4 bases and J by 0 bases, 7 bases remained unmatched. The sequenced CDR3 bases are TGTGCCAGCAGTCCCCGGACTGGGAGTAGTGCAGAA. This translates into CASSPRTGSSAE. In full, the CDR3 reads CASSPRTGSSAETLYF.

Points on this clone: The genes and germline here are from mouse. The CDR3 goes on 4 residues after the read ends, and that part is filled in from the germline J gene. This chain links TRBV5 with TRBJ2-1; 9 positions match TRBD2. The V gene's germline CDR1 is LGHNA and CDR2 YNLKQL (reference sequence). The CDR3 length is 17 residues. V was clipped by 0 bases and J by 0 bases; unmatched bases: 3. CDR3 DNA, as far as it was read: TGTGCCAGCAGCCAAGAAGAGACTGGGGGTAACTATGCT. This sequence encodes CASSQEETGGNYA. The entire CDR3 protein is CASSQEETGGNYAEQFF.

This clone was seen ten or more times. Gene names refer to mouse genes. The read is 4 residues too short to cover the CDR3 end, so that end is filled in from the germline J gene. The gene calls are TRBV13-1 and TRBJ2-4; unclear D gene. The CDR3 is made up of 12 amino acids. Germline CDR1 reads NSHNY; CDR2 reads SYGAGN. V shed 3 bases and J shed 0 bases, with 2 bases lying between them. The CDR3 loop reads CASSASQNTLYF. CDR3 DNA (partial): TGTGCCAGCAGTGCTAGTCAAAAC.

Concerning this clone: The gene names given are mouse names. Coverage ceases 4 residues before the CDR3 finishes, and the germline J gene fills in the end. At the DNA level, this CDR3 is encoded by other sequences in the same sample as well. The gene calls are TRBV19 and TRBJ2-3; 11 nucleotides agree with TRBD2. The V and J ends lost 3 bases and 0 bases, in that order; junction bases with no gene match: 3. Germline CDR1 is FNHDT and CDR2 is SITEND (reference sequence). The CDR3 loop spans 16 amino acids. The CDR3 bases that were read are TGTGCCAGCAGTAGGACTGGGGGGTCTAGTGCAGAA. It codes for CASSRTGGSSAE. The complete CDR3 reads CASSRTGGSSAETLYF.

In regard to this clone: The genes and germline here are from mouse. The CDR3 goes on 4 residues after the read ends, and that part is filled in from the germline J gene. The V and J genes are TRBV31 and TRBJ2-3; the match to TRBD2 covers 8 bases. V lost 4 bases, J lost 0 bases, and 3 bases stayed unmatched. Germline V gives CDR1 GKSSPN, CDR2 SITVG. The CDR3 consists of 14 residues. CDR3 in amino acids: CAWNLGGSAETLYF. CDR3 DNA (partial): TGTGCCTGGAATTTGGGGGGGAGTGCAGAA.

Remarks on this clone: Gene names and germline refer to mouse. The read terminates 3 residues before the CDR3 end, so the remaining end is supplied by the germline J gene. The genes are TRBV13-3 and TRBJ1-6, with D possibly TRBD1 on 6 matching bases. TRBJ1-6 is an ORF, with its function uncertain. The CDR3 contains 12 residues. Germline V gives CDR1 NNHDY, CDR2 SYVADS. The V and J ends lost 7 bases and 5 bases respectively, with 7 bases between them. The CDR3 is CASGTNNSPLYF. Partial CDR3 DNA: TGTGCCAGCGGGACAAATAATTCGCCC.